This TCR beta chain was obtained from a study of OX40 agonist ivuxolimab in advanced cancers. Study-wide background: It was permissible to have had prior anti-PD-1, anti-PD-L1 or anti-CTLA-4 therapy, and approximately 38% had some.

Data came from immunoSEQ multiplex PCR; TCRdb stores just in-frame clones and leaves some out. The sample has over 80,000 clones, 92% seen once. CDR3 length: 15 amino acids. After removal of 2 bases from V and 0 bases from J, the junction contained 1 base not matched to a gene. Per the germline V gene, CDR1 is MDHEN and CDR2 is SYDVKM. Sampled blood was obtained at baseline, cycle 4 day 1, and cycle 7 day 1. This chain uses TRBV28 with TRBJ1-2, with 9 positions matching TRBD1. The material was CD4+ or CD8+ T cells sorted from blood, obtained in a trial of the OX40 agonist ivuxolimab. The sequence derives from an adult with an advanced solid tumor such as melanoma, head and neck, liver or kidney cancer. The CDR3 here is CASSLGTGPNYGYTF. The CDR3 DNA reads TGTGCCAGCAGTTTAGGGACAGGGCCTAACTATGGCTACACCTTC.